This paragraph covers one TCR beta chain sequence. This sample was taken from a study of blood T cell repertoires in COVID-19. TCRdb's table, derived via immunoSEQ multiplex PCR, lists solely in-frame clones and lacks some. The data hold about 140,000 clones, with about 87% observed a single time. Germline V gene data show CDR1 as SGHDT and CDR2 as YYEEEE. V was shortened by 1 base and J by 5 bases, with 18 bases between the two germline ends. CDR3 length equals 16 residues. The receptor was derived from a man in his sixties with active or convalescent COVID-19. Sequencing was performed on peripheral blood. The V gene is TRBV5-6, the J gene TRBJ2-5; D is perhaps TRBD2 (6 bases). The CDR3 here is CASSLLSRGLGETQYF. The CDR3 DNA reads TGTGCCAGCAGCTTGCTTTCGCGGGGTCTGGGGGAGACCCAGTACTTC. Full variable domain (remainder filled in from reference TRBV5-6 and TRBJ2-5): DAGVTQSPTHLIKTRGQQVTLRCSPKSGHDTVSWYQQALGQGPQFIFQYYEEEERQRGNFPDRFSGHQFPNYSSELNVNALLLGDSALYLCASSLLSRGLGETQYFGPGTRLLVL.